These T cell receptor beta chains were read from a single sample in a study of T cell changes during pregnancy in multiple sclerosis. The method was immunoSEQ multiplex PCR; TCRdb's version includes in-frame clones alone and lacks a portion of them. The sample records roughly 30,000 clones, about 88% being singletons. The source was CD8+ T cells from peripheral blood mononuclear cells, collected in the second trimester of pregnancy. These receptor sequences come from a female donor with multiple sclerosis, enrolled in a pregnancy study. Both conserved end residues are part of each CDR3. D genes are given only for firm matches. Size is omitted from some rows. Given values are once, few, many or a class for expanded clones.

v_gene: TRBV19
len: 16
j_gene: TRBJ1-1
d_gene: TRBD1
abundance: NA
CDR3aa: CASSPGQGARWTEAFF
CDR3nt: TGTGCCAGTAGTCCAGGACAGGGGGCAAGGTGGACTGAAGCTTTCTTT

v_gene: TRBV5-6
len: 15
j_gene: TRBJ2-7
d_gene: NA
abundance: NA
CDR3aa: CASSGSTEGRDEQYF
CDR3nt: TGTGCCAGCAGCGGTTCGACAGAAGGCCGGGACGAGCAGTACTTC

v_gene: TRBV6-5
len: 16
j_gene: TRBJ2-3
d_gene: NA
abundance: NA
CDR3aa: CASSYSGAQYEDTQYF
CDR3nt: TGTGCCAGCAGTTACTCGGGGGCCCAGTATGAAGATACGCAGTATTTT

v_gene: TRBV5-1
len: 19
j_gene: TRBJ2-1
d_gene: TRBD2
abundance: NA
CDR3aa: CASSLVSSGRISSYNEQFF
CDR3nt: TGCGCCAGCAGCTTGGTGAGTAGCGGGAGGATTAGCTCCTACAATGAGCAGTTCTTC

v_gene: TRBV6-1
len: 15
j_gene: TRBJ2-7
d_gene: NA
abundance: NA
CDR3aa: CASSEAVVDSYEQYF
CDR3nt: TGTGCCAGCAGTGAAGCGGTTGTAGACTCCTACGAGCAGTACTTC

v_gene: TRBV19
len: 13
j_gene: TRBJ2-7
d_gene: TRBD2
abundance: few
CDR3aa: CASSSGSSYEQYF
CDR3nt: TGTGCCAGTAGTAGCGGGAGCTCCTACGAGCAGTACTTC

v_gene: TRBV5-1
len: 14
j_gene: TRBJ2-7
d_gene: NA
abundance: NA
CDR3aa: CASSLRGTSYEQYF
CDR3nt: TGCGCCAGCAGCTTGAGAGGCACGTCCTACGAGCAGTACTTC

v_gene: TRBV13
len: 15
j_gene: TRBJ1-5
d_gene: NA
abundance: once
CDR3aa: CASSLRGASNQPQHF
CDR3nt: TGTGCCAGCAGCTTACGGGGGGCGAGCAATCAGCCCCAGCATTTT

v_gene: TRBV5-4
len: 15
j_gene: TRBJ2-7
d_gene: NA
abundance: NA
CDR3aa: CASSLGAGTPYEQYF
CDR3nt: TGTGCCAGCAGCTTGGGGGCGGGGACCCCCTACGAGCAGTACTTC

v_gene: TRBV5-6
len: 14
j_gene: TRBJ2-1
d_gene: NA
abundance: NA
CDR3aa: CASSGGTGGREQFF
CDR3nt: TGTGCCAGCAGCGGCGGGACGGGGGGCAGGGAGCAGTTCTTC

v_gene: TRBV9
len: 15
j_gene: TRBJ1-1
d_gene: TRBD1
abundance: NA
CDR3aa: CASSGGGGVGTEAFF
CDR3nt: TGTGCCAGCAGCGGAGGGGGCGGAGTAGGCACTGAAGCTTTCTTT

v_gene: TRBV6-1
len: 15
j_gene: TRBJ1-2
d_gene: TRBD1
abundance: NA
CDR3aa: CASSFQGTGNYGYTF
CDR3nt: TGTGCCAGCAGCTTTCAAGGGACAGGAAACTATGGCTACACCTTC

v_gene: TRBV9
len: 18
j_gene: TRBJ1-5
d_gene: NA
abundance: once
CDR3aa: CASSEGGDGTDLYQPQHF
CDR3nt: TGTGCCAGCAGCGAGGGGGGGGACGGGACGGACCTGTATCAGCCCCAGCATTTT

v_gene: TRBV5-1
len: 14
j_gene: TRBJ1-2
d_gene: NA
abundance: NA
CDR3aa: CASAAGGSGDGYTF
CDR3nt: TGCGCCAGCGCGGCCGGAGGCAGTGGGGATGGCTACACCTTC

v_gene: TRBV10-3
len: 15
j_gene: TRBJ2-3
d_gene: TRBD2
abundance: once
CDR3aa: CAISPRGGFGDTQYF
CDR3nt: TGTGCCATCAGCCCGCGGGGGGGCTTTGGAGATACGCAGTATTTT

v_gene: TRBV7-8
len: 13
j_gene: TRBJ2-7
d_gene: NA
abundance: NA
CDR3aa: CATQGEPSYEQYF
CDR3nt: TGTGCCACACAGGGTGAGCCCTCCTACGAGCAGTACTTC

v_gene: TRBV5-4
len: 15
j_gene: TRBJ1-1
d_gene: TRBD1
abundance: NA
CDR3aa: CASSSGQGEHTEAFF
CDR3nt: TGTGCCAGCAGCTCGGGACAGGGCGAGCACACTGAAGCTTTCTTT

v_gene: TRBV27
len: 13
j_gene: TRBJ2-7
d_gene: NA
abundance: NA
CDR3aa: CASSLPSGYEQYF
CDR3nt: TGTGCCAGCAGTCTTCCCAGCGGCTACGAGCAGTACTTC

v_gene: TRBV5-4
len: 15
j_gene: TRBJ2-3
d_gene: NA
abundance: NA
CDR3aa: CASSLREGSTDTQYF
CDR3nt: TGTGCCAGCAGCTTGCGCGAGGGTAGCACAGATACGCAGTATTTT

v_gene: TRBV7-9
len: 13
j_gene: TRBJ2-7
d_gene: TRBD1
abundance: NA
CDR3aa: CASSADRAYEQYF
CDR3nt: TGTGCCAGCAGCGCCGACAGGGCCTACGAGCAGTACTTC

v_gene: TRBV5-6
len: 15
j_gene: TRBJ2-7
d_gene: TRBD1
abundance: NA
CDR3aa: CASSLAHTGANEQYF
CDR3nt: TGTGCCAGCAGCTTGGCCCACACAGGGGCCAACGAGCAGTACTTC

v_gene: TRBV30
len: 16
j_gene: TRBJ1-4
d_gene: NA
abundance: once
CDR3aa: CAWSVPREKGREKLFF
CDR3nt: TGTGCCTGGAGTGTACCTCGGGAGAAGGGACGGGAAAAACTGTTTTTT

v_gene: TRBV29-1
len: 13
j_gene: TRBJ1-3
d_gene: NA
abundance: NA
CDR3aa: CSVEQGSGNTIYF
CDR3nt: TGCAGCGTTGAACAGGGATCTGGAAACACCATATATTTT

v_gene: TRBV9
len: 17
j_gene: TRBJ2-2
d_gene: TRBD2
abundance: NA
CDR3aa: CASSAPLAGAGTGELFF
CDR3nt: TGTGCCAGCAGCGCCCCTTTAGCGGGGGCGGGGACCGGGGAGCTGTTTTTT

v_gene: TRBV6-1
len: 15
j_gene: TRBJ2-5
d_gene: TRBD2
abundance: NA
CDR3aa: CASSGNSGDRGTQYF
CDR3nt: TGTGCCAGCAGTGGAAATAGCGGGGATAGGGGGACCCAGTACTTC

v_gene: TRBV7-9
len: 13
j_gene: TRBJ2-7
d_gene: NA
abundance: NA
CDR3aa: CASTVSTGREQYF
CDR3nt: TGTGCCAGCACCGTCTCTACAGGGCGCGAGCAGTACTTC

v_gene: TRBV2
len: 14
j_gene: TRBJ2-7
d_gene: TRBD2
abundance: NA
CDR3aa: CASSWTSGVDEQYF
CDR3nt: TGTGCCAGCAGCTGGACTAGCGGGGTAGACGAGCAGTACTTC

v_gene: TRBV27
len: 16
j_gene: TRBJ1-6
d_gene: TRBD1
abundance: NA
CDR3aa: CASSPGQAYYNSPLHF
CDR3nt: TGTGCCAGCAGTCCGGGACAGGCCTACTATAATTCACCCCTCCACTTT

v_gene: TRBV27
len: 19
j_gene: TRBJ1-1
d_gene: NA
abundance: NA
CDR3aa: CASSLSPTAGGGMNTEAFF
CDR3nt: TGTGCCAGCAGTTTATCCCCCACCGCCGGGGGAGGGATGAACACTGAAGCTTTCTTT

v_gene: TRBV2
len: 15
j_gene: TRBJ1-2
d_gene: NA
abundance: NA
CDR3aa: CASSELHNGVYGYTF
CDR3nt: TGTGCCAGCAGTGAGCTTCACAACGGGGTCTATGGCTACACCTTC

v_gene: TRBV6-1
len: 16
j_gene: TRBJ2-5
d_gene: TRBD1
abundance: NA
CDR3aa: CASSAPPDREILEQYF
CDR3nt: TGTGCCAGCAGTGCTCCTCCGGACAGGGAAATTTTAGAGCAGTACTTC

v_gene: TRBV6-5
len: 15
j_gene: TRBJ1-2
d_gene: TRBD1
abundance: NA
CDR3aa: CASSYSLSGTDGYTF
CDR3nt: TGTGCCAGCAGTTACTCCCTTTCGGGGACAGACGGCTACACCTTC

v_gene: TRBV27
len: 16
j_gene: TRBJ2-2
d_gene: TRBD1
abundance: NA
CDR3aa: CASSTRQGANTGELFF
CDR3nt: TGTGCCAGCAGTACCCGACAGGGGGCGAACACCGGGGAGCTGTTTTTT

v_gene: TRBV10-3
len: 16
j_gene: TRBJ2-2
d_gene: TRBD1
abundance: NA
CDR3aa: CAISDSGQGSTGELFF
CDR3nt: TGTGCCATCAGTGACTCGGGACAGGGGAGCACCGGGGAGCTGTTTTTT

v_gene: TRBV4-1
len: 13
j_gene: TRBJ2-7
d_gene: NA
abundance: NA
CDR3aa: CASSQDRGAEQYF
CDR3nt: TGCGCCAGCAGCCAAGACCGGGGAGCCGAGCAGTACTTC

v_gene: TRBV7-9
len: 16
j_gene: TRBJ2-1
d_gene: NA
abundance: NA
CDR3aa: CASSFGWGQIYNEQFF
CDR3nt: TGTGCCAGCAGCTTCGGGTGGGGCCAAATTTACAATGAGCAGTTCTTC

v_gene: TRBV7-3
len: 15
j_gene: TRBJ2-1
d_gene: TRBD2
abundance: NA
CDR3aa: CASSSLAGSYNEQFF
CDR3nt: TGTGCCAGCAGCTCTTTAGCGGGGTCCTACAATGAGCAGTTCTTC

v_gene: TRBV20-1
len: 11
j_gene: TRBJ2-7
d_gene: NA
abundance: NA
CDR3aa: CSARQGYEQYF
CDR3nt: TGCAGTGCTAGACAGGGTTACGAGCAGTACTTC

v_gene: TRBV29-1
len: 13
j_gene: TRBJ2-7
d_gene: NA
abundance: NA
CDR3aa: CSAFLQGIHEQYF
CDR3nt: TGCAGCGCTTTTTTACAGGGTATCCACGAGCAGTACTTC

v_gene: TRBV25-1
len: 11
j_gene: TRBJ2-1
d_gene: NA
abundance: NA
CDR3aa: CASSVGGEQFF
CDR3nt: TGTGCCAGCAGTGTCGGCGGTGAGCAGTTCTTC

v_gene: TRBV6-5
len: 14
j_gene: TRBJ2-2
d_gene: NA
abundance: NA
CDR3aa: CASSYQDGTGELFF
CDR3nt: TGTGCCAGCAGTTATCAAGACGGGACCGGGGAGCTGTTTTTT

v_gene: TRBV7-6
len: 18
j_gene: TRBJ1-1
d_gene: NA
abundance: NA
CDR3aa: CASRPPVIGGKVNTEAFF
CDR3nt: TGTGCCAGCAGGCCACCGGTCATCGGGGGGAAGGTGAACACTGAAGCTTTCTTT

v_gene: TRBV9
len: 14
j_gene: TRBJ1-6
d_gene: NA
abundance: NA
CDR3aa: CASSALVQGSPLHF
CDR3nt: TGTGCCAGCAGCGCCCTCGTACAGGGTTCACCCCTCCACTTT

v_gene: TRBV5-1
len: 11
j_gene: TRBJ2-2
d_gene: NA
abundance: NA
CDR3aa: CASSFGGELFF
CDR3nt: TGCGCCAGCAGCTTCGGCGGGGAGCTGTTTTTT

v_gene: TRBV19
len: 13
j_gene: TRBJ2-7
d_gene: TRBD1
abundance: NA
CDR3aa: CASSSTGYYEQYF
CDR3nt: TGTGCCAGTAGTTCGACAGGGTATTACGAGCAGTACTTC

v_gene: TRBV5-6
len: 18
j_gene: TRBJ2-5
d_gene: TRBD2
abundance: NA
CDR3aa: CASSTRTSGRPIQETQYF
CDR3nt: TGTGCCAGCAGCACACGGACTAGCGGGAGACCAATCCAAGAGACCCAGTACTTC

v_gene: TRBV13
len: 13
j_gene: TRBJ1-1
d_gene: TRBD1
abundance: NA
CDR3aa: CASSQDRVTEAFF
CDR3nt: TGTGCCAGCAGCCAGGACAGGGTCACTGAAGCTTTCTTT

v_gene: TRBV7-9
len: 12
j_gene: TRBJ2-2
d_gene: NA
abundance: NA
CDR3aa: CASSFVPGELFF
CDR3nt: TGTGCCAGCAGCTTCGTTCCCGGGGAGCTGTTTTTT

v_gene: TRBV7-8
len: 16
j_gene: TRBJ2-4
d_gene: TRBD2
abundance: NA
CDR3aa: CASSRRLAGLGDIQYF
CDR3nt: TGTGCCAGCAGCCGAAGACTAGCGGGGTTGGGGGACATTCAGTACTTC

v_gene: TRBV9
len: 13
j_gene: TRBJ1-1
d_gene: NA
abundance: NA
CDR3aa: CASSPGRTTEAFF
CDR3nt: TGTGCCAGCAGCCCAGGACGGACTACTGAAGCTTTCTTT

v_gene: TRBV7-9
len: 16
j_gene: TRBJ1-5
d_gene: NA
abundance: NA
CDR3aa: CASSADSGGSNQPQHF
CDR3nt: TGTGCCAGCAGCGCCGACAGCGGGGGTAGCAATCAGCCCCAGCATTTT

v_gene: TRBV9
len: 14
j_gene: TRBJ1-1
d_gene: NA
abundance: NA
CDR3aa: CASSVGGANTEAFF
CDR3nt: TGTGCCAGCAGCGTAGGCGGGGCGAACACTGAAGCTTTCTTT

v_gene: TRBV10-2
len: 13
j_gene: TRBJ2-1
d_gene: NA
abundance: once
CDR3aa: CASRAGSGNEQFF
CDR3nt: TGCGCCAGCAGAGCCGGGAGTGGGAATGAGCAGTTCTTC

v_gene: TRBV25-1
len: 12
j_gene: TRBJ2-7
d_gene: NA
abundance: NA
CDR3aa: CASSGAAYEQYF
CDR3nt: TGTGCCAGCAGTGGGGCCGCCTACGAGCAGTACTTC

v_gene: TRBV7-9
len: 15
j_gene: TRBJ1-1
d_gene: TRBD1
abundance: NA
CDR3aa: CASSALSGGNTEAFF
CDR3nt: TGTGCCAGCAGCGCGCTCTCAGGGGGCAACACTGAAGCTTTCTTT

v_gene: TRBV9
len: 14
j_gene: TRBJ2-5
d_gene: NA
abundance: NA
CDR3aa: CASSRVQFQETQYF
CDR3nt: TGTGCCAGCAGCCGAGTACAGTTCCAAGAGACCCAGTACTTC

v_gene: TRBV5-5
len: 14
j_gene: TRBJ1-1
d_gene: NA
abundance: NA
CDR3aa: CASSLRGGNTEAFF
CDR3nt: TGTGCCAGCAGCTTGAGGGGCGGGAACACTGAAGCTTTCTTT

v_gene: TRBV27
len: 13
j_gene: TRBJ1-1
d_gene: NA
abundance: NA
CDR3aa: CAAGPGLNTEAFF
CDR3nt: TGTGCCGCCGGCCCAGGTTTGAACACTGAAGCTTTCTTT

v_gene: TRBV9
len: 15
j_gene: TRBJ2-1
d_gene: TRBD2
abundance: NA
CDR3aa: CASSASGGTYNEQFF
CDR3nt: TGTGCCAGCAGCGCCAGCGGGGGAACCTACAATGAGCAGTTCTTC